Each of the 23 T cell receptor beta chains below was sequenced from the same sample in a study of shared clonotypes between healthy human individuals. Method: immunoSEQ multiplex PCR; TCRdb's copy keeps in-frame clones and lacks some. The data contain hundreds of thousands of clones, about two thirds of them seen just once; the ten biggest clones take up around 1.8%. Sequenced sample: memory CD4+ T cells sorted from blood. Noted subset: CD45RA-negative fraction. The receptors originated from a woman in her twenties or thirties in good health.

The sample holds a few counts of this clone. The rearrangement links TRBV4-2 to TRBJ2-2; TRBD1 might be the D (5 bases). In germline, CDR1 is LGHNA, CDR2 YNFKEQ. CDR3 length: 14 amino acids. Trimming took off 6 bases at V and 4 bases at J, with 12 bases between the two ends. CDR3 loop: CASRATELTGELFF. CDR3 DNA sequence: TGTGCCAGCAGAGCGACAGAGCTCACCGGGGAGCTGTTTTTT.

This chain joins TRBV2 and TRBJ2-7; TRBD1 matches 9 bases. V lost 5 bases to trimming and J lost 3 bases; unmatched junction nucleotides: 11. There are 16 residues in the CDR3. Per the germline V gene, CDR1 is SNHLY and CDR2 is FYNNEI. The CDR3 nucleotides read TGTGCCAGCAGTAGCAGACGGGACAGGGCATACTACGAGCAGTACTTC. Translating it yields CASSSRRDRAYYEQYF.

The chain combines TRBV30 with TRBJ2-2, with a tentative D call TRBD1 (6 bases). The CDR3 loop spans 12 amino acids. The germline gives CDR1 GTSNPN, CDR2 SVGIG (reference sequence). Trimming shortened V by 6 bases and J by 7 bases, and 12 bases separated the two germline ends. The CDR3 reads CACRGSYGELFF. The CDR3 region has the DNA TGTGCCTGCAGGGGCTCATACGGGGAGCTGTTTTTT.

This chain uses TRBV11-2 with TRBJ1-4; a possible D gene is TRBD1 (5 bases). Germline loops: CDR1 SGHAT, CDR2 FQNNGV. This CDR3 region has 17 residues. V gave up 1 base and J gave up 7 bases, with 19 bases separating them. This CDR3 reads CASSLGRGWGKGEKLFF. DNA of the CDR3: TGTGCCAGCAGCTTAGGCCGAGGTTGGGGCAAGGGTGAAAAACTGTTTTTT.

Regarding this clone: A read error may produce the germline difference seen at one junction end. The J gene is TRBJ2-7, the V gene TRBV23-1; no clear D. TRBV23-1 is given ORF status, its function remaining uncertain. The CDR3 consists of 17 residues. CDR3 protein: CASSPFYPAKGSCEQYF. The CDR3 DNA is TGCGCCAGCAGCCCCTTCTATCCGGCTAAGGGCTCCTGCGAGCAGTACTTC.

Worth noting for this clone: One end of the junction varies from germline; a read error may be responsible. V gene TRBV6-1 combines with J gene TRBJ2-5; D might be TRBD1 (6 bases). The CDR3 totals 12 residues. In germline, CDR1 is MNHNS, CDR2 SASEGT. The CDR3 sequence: CASSRGTSGPDF. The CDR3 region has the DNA TGTGCCAGCAGCCGAGGGACATCGGGTCCGGACTTC.

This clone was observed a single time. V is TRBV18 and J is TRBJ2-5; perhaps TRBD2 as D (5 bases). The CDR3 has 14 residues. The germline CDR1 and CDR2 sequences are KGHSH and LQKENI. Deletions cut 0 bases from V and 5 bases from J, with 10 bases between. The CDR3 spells CASSPPYGMETQYF. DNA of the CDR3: TGTGCCAGCTCACCACCTTACGGGATGGAGACCCAGTACTTC.

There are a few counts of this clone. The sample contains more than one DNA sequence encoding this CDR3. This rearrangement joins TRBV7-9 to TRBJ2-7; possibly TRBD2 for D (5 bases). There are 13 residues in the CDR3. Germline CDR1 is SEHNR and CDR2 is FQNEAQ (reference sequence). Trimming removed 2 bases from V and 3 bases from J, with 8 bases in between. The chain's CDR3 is CASSLSGVYEQYF. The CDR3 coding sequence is TGTGCCAGCAGCTTATCCGGGGTCTACGAGCAGTACTTC.

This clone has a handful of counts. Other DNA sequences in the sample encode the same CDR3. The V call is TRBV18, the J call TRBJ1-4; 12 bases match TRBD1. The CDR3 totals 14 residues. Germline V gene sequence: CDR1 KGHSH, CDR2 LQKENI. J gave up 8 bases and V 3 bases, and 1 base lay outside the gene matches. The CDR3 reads CASSPGQGAEKLFF. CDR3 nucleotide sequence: TGTGCCAGCTCACCGGGACAGGGGGCGGAAAAACTGTTTTTT.

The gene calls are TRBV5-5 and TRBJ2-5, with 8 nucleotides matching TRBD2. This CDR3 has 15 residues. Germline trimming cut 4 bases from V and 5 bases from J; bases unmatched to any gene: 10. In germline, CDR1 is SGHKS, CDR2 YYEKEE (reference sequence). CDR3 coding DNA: TGTGCCAGCAGCCCTCGCGGGAGGCCGACGGAGACCCAGTACTTC. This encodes CASSPRGRPTETQYF.

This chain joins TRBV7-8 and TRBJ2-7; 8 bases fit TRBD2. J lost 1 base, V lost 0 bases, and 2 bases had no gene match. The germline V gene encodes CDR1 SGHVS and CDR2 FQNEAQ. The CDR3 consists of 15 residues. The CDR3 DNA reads TGTGCCAGCAGCTTAGCGGCTAGCGGGTCCTACGAGCAGTACTTC. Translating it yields CASSLAASGSYEQYF.

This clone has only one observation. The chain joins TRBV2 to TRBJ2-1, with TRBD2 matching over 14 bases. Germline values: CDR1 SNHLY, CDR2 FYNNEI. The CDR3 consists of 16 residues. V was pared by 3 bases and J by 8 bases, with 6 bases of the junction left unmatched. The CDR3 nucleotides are TGTGCCAGCAGTGATCCCGGGACTAGCGGGAGCGATGAGCAGTTCTTC. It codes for CASSDPGTSGSDEQFF.

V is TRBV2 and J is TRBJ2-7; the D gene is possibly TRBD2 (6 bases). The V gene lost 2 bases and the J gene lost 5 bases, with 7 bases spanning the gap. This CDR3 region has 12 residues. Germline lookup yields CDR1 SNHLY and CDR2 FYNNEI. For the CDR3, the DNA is TGTGCCAGCAGTGAACTAGCGAACGAGCAGTACTTC. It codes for CASSELANEQYF.

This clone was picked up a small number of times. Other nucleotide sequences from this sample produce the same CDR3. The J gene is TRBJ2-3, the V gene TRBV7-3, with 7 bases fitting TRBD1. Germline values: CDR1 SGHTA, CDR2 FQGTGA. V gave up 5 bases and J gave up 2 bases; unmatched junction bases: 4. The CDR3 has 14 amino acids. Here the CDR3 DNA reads TGTGCCAGCAGCCTGACAGGGTTCACAGATACGCAGTATTTT. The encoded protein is CASSLTGFTDTQYF.

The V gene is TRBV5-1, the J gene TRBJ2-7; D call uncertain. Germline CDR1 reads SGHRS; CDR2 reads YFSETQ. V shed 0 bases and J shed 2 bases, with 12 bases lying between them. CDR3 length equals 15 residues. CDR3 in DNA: TGCGCCAGCAGCTTGGTGAGCGCGGACCCCTACGAGCAGTACTTC. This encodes CASSLVSADPYEQYF.

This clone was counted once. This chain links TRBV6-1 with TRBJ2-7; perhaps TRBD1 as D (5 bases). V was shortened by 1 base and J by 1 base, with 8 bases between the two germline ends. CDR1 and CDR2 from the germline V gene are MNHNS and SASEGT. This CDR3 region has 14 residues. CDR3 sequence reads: CASSEGQRSYEQYF. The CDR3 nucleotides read TGTGCCAGCAGTGAAGGACAGAGATCCTACGAGCAGTACTTC.

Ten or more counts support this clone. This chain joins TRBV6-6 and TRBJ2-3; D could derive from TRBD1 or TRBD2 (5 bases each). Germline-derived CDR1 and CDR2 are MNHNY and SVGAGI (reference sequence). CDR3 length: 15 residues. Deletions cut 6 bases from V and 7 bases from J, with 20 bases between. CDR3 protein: CASSRYGAPLNTQYF. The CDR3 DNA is TGTGCCAGCAGCCGATACGGGGCTCCCCTGAATACGCAGTATTTT.

CDR3 DNA: TGTGCCAGCAGTCCCGGACAGGGCACTATTAATGAAAAACTGTTTTTT. It is translated as CASSPGQGTINEKLFF. The gene calls are TRBV28 and TRBJ1-4, with 8 positions matching TRBD1. In germline, CDR1 is MDHEN, CDR2 SYDVKM. This CDR3 has 16 amino acids. The J segment lost 4 bases and the V segment lost 5 bases, leaving 9 bases of the junction unmatched.

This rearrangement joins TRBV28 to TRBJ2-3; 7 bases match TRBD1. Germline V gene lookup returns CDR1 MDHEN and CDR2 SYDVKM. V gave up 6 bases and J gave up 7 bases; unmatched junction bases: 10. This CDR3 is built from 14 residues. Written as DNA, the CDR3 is TGTGCCAGCAGCCCGACAGGGTCCCGGAATACGCAGTATTTT. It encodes CASSPTGSRNTQYF. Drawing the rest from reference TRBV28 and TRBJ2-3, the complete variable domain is DVKVTQSSRYLVKRTGEKVFLECVQDMDHENMFWYRQDPGLGLRLIYFSYDVKMKEKGDIPEGYSVSREKKERFSLILESASTNQTSMYLCASSPTGSRNTQYFGPGTRLTVL.

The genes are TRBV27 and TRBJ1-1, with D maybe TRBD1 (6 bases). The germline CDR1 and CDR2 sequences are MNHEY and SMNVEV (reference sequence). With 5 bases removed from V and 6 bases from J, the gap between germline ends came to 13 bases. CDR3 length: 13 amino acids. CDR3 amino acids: CASSVRRGAEAFF. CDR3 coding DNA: TGTGCCAGCAGTGTTCGGAGGGGGGCTGAAGCTTTCTTT.

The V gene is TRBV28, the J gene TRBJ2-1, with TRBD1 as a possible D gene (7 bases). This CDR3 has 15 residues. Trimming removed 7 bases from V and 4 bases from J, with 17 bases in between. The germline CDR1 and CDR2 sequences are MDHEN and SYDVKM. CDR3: CASNPGGLAYNEQFF. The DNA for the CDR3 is TGTGCCAGCAACCCAGGGGGGCTAGCGTACAATGAGCAGTTCTTC.

DNA for the CDR3: TGTGCCAGCTCATCGCAGGGGCAGAGCAATCAGCCCCAGCATTTT. It specifies CASSSQGQSNQPQHF. The V call is TRBV18, the J call TRBJ1-5, with D perhaps TRBD1 (6 bases). The CDR3 consists of 15 residues. V gave up 5 bases and J gave up 1 base, with 12 bases separating them. Germline V gene sequence: CDR1 KGHSH, CDR2 LQKENI. Using reference TRBV18 and TRBJ1-5 for the parts outside the CDR3, the full variable domain is NAGVMQNPRHLVRRRGQEARLRCSPMKGHSHVYWYRQLPEEGLKFMVYLQKENIIDESGMPKERFSAEFPKEGPSILRIQQVVRGDSAAYFCASSSQGQSNQPQHFGDGTRLSIL.

CDR3 DNA sequence: TGCGCCAGCAGCCGCAGAATAACCGGGACAAGTACCTCTGGAAACACCATATATTTT. It encodes CASSRRITGTSTSGNTIYF. The V and J genes are TRBV4-1 and TRBJ1-3; tentatively, D is TRBD1 (6 bases). The CDR3 totals 19 residues. The V gene's germline CDR1 is MGHRA and CDR2 YSYEKL. Trimming removed 4 bases at V and 0 bases at J, with 22 bases between.